Sequencing of this TCR beta chain was carried out in a study of blood T cell repertoires in COVID-19. Whole-study context: Sites in the United States, Italy and Spain provided acute and convalescent COVID-19 samples. The analysed material was cDNA or gDNA that came from T cells, B-cell-depleted T cells, or PBMCs.

The trim removed 4 bases at V and 6 bases at J, leaving 1 base unmatched. Germline values: CDR1 SGHRS, CDR2 YFSETQ. There are 13 residues in the CDR3. Per the authors' pipeline: Amplification from reference gene primers served as the basis for estimated nucleated cell counts. The data were produced by immunoSEQ multiplex PCR, yet TCRdb's version contains in-frame clones alone and is incomplete. V and J calls and clone size are copied from that table; D and trimming were computed from the DNA. The sample includes fewer than 500,000 clones, 81% of them seen just once. The chain combines TRBV5-1 with TRBJ1-5; TRBD1 matches 10 bases. The TCR comes from a human donor with acute or convalescent COVID-19. The donor label of this sample is uncertain. Sequencing was done on a sample of peripheral blood. The CDR3: CASSRDRGQPQHF. Written as DNA, the CDR3 is TGCGCCAGCAGCCGGGACAGGGGTCAGCCCCAGCATTTT. Looking up the rest from reference TRBV5-1 and TRBJ1-5 gives the full variable domain: KAGVTQTPRYLIKTRGQQVTLSCSPISGHRSVSWYQQTPGQGLQFLFEYFSETQRNKGNFPGRFSGRQFSNSRSEMNVSTLELGDSALYLCASSRDRGQPQHFGDGTRLSIL.